Below are 27 T cell receptor beta chains sequenced from a single sample in a study of T-cell reconstitution after alpha-beta-depleted transplantation in children. Preparation of the TCRbeta library was carried out with unique molecular identifiers. TCRdb re-called the PCR reads with MiXCR, one entry per CDR3 protein. Of several thousand distinct CDR3 sequences listed, roughly 13% are singletons. The sample in question was PBMCs, mostly from graft donor cells, obtained 60 days after TCRalphabeta/CD19-depleted stem cell transplant. Receptor source: a male patient younger than 18 who had a stem cell transplant for acute lymphoblastic leukemia, so the T cells may come from the graft donor.

This clonotype was seen ten or more times. The chain combines TRBV11-2 with TRBJ2-1; 12 positions agree with TRBD2. Germline loops: CDR1 SGHAT, CDR2 FQNNGV. The CDR3 has 15 amino acids. V was pared by 5 bases and J by 9 bases, with 8 bases of the junction left unmatched. CDR3 nucleotide sequence: TGTGCCAGCAGCCCCTCTAGCGGGAGGGAAGCTGAGCAGTTCTTC. Amino acid sequence: CASSPSSGREAEQFF.

This clonotype was detected many times. This rearrangement joins TRBV5-1 to TRBJ2-7; D remains unclear. This CDR3 has 13 residues. V was clipped by 7 bases and J by 4 bases, with 15 bases between them. From germline, CDR1 is SGHRS and CDR2 YFSETQ. This CDR3 reads CASRTPDQYEQYF. CDR3 DNA sequence: TGCGCCAGCCGCACCCCGGATCAATACGAGCAGTACTTC. The full variable domain, its missing parts supplied by reference TRBV5-1 and TRBJ2-7, is KAGVTQTPRYLIKTRGQQVTLSCSPISGHRSVSWYQQTPGQGLQFLFEYFSETQRNKGNFPGRFSGRQFSNSRSEMNVSTLELGDSALYLCASRTPDQYEQYFGPGTRLTVT.

This clonotype has ten or more counts. The chain couples TRBV19 to TRBJ1-5, with 9 nucleotides matching TRBD1. With 5 bases clipped from V and 7 bases from J, the junction kept 6 bases outside the gene matches. This CDR3 has 14 amino acids. Germline V gene sequence: CDR1 LNHDA, CDR2 SQIVND (reference sequence). CDR3 residues: CASSSRTGVQPQHF. In DNA form, the CDR3 reads TGTGCCAGTAGTTCCAGGACAGGGGTACAGCCCCAGCATTTT. The full variable domain, with the rest looked up from reference TRBV19 and TRBJ1-5, is DGGITQSPKYLFRKEGQNVTLSCEQNLNHDAMYWYRQDPGQGLRLIYYSQIVNDFQKGDIAEGYSVSREKKESFPLTVTSAQKNPTAFYLCASSSRTGVQPQHFGDGTRLSIL.

This clonotype was counted many times. The chain carries TRBV9 and TRBJ1-2; D gene unclear. The ends were cut back, 1 base at V and 2 bases at J, with 12 bases in the middle. The CDR3 length is 15 residues. CDR1 is SGDLS, CDR2 YYNGEE, per germline. The CDR3 DNA reads as TGTGCCAGCAGCGTACTTCCCAGCCTAAACTATGGCTACACCTTC. It codes for CASSVLPSLNYGYTF.

The sample holds many counts of this clonotype. The chain uses TRBV7-2 and TRBJ2-7; 10 bases are a match to TRBD2. From germline, CDR1 is SGHTA and CDR2 FQGNSA. V dropped 5 bases and J dropped 6; count of bases not matched to a gene: 7. The CDR3 extends over 14 amino acids. In DNA form, the CDR3 reads TGTGCCAGCAGCCGGGGTAGCGGGAGGTTCGAGCAGTACTTC. Protein sequence: CASSRGSGRFEQYF.

This clonotype is termed medium-sized. V and J are TRBV9 and TRBJ2-7; perhaps D is TRBD1 or TRBD2 (5 bases each). From germline, CDR1 is SGDLS and CDR2 YYNGEE. Trimming pared 0 bases from V and 3 bases from J, leaving 13 bases between. This CDR3 has 15 amino acids. As DNA, the CDR3 is TGTGCCAGCAGCGTAGCCCGGGACGGGGTCTACGAGCAGTACTTC. Its protein product is CASSVARDGVYEQYF.

This clonotype was seen many times. The chain carries TRBV21-1 and TRBJ2-7; the table's D call, TRBD1, was not checked against the DNA. TRBV21-1 is tagged as a pseudogene. The length of the CDR3 is 13 residues. CDR3 amino acids: CASSRDVWDEQYF. In nucleotides, the CDR3 is TGTGCCAGCAGCAGGGACGTCTGGGACGAGCAGTACTTC.

This clonotype has a count of ten or more. CDR3 bases: TGCGCCAGCAGCCAGCTCATCACAGATACGCAGTATTTT. It encodes CASSQLITDTQYF. This chain uses TRBV4-1 with TRBJ2-3; D gene unclear. The germline V and J ends were trimmed by 3 bases and 2 bases, with 6 bases remaining between them. The CDR3 consists of 13 residues. Germline CDR1 and CDR2: MGHRA and YSYEKL.

Ten or more counts support this clonotype. The chain combines TRBV9 with TRBJ2-7; 11 nucleotides match TRBD2. CDR1 is SGDLS, CDR2 YYNGEE, per germline. Unmatched junction bases numbered 5, after V lost 3 bases and J lost 12 bases. This CDR3 comprises 12 residues. The CDR3 nucleotides are TGTGCCAGCAGCGCCTCTAGCGGGAGGATGTACTTC. Translation: CASSASSGRMYF.

In this sample, this clonotype turned up many times. This sequence joins TRBV20-1 and TRBJ2-1; possibly TRBD2 for D (5 bases). The V gene's germline CDR1 is DFQATT and CDR2 SNEGSKA (reference sequence). The CDR3 has 15 residues. V lost 3 bases, J lost 6 bases, and 18 bases lay in between. The CDR3 is CSARSVARIFNEQFF. CDR3 coding DNA: TGCAGTGCTAGGTCGGTAGCGAGGATTTTCAATGAGCAGTTCTTC.

At least ten counts were recorded for this clonotype. This rearrangement joins TRBV7-3 to TRBJ1-6, with a weak D call TRBD1 (6 bases). From germline, CDR1 is SGHTA and CDR2 FQGTGA. The V end was cut by 5 bases, the J end by 7 bases, with 12 bases between. The CDR3 extends over 14 amino acids. This chain's CDR3 is CASSPSGGNSPLHF. The CDR3 coding sequence is TGTGCCAGCAGCCCCTCTGGGGGCAATTCACCCCTCCACTTT.

This clonotype was detected many times. The V gene is TRBV5-1, the J gene TRBJ2-1; D is possibly TRBD2 (5 bases). Germline CDR1 and CDR2: SGHRS and YFSETQ. The CDR3 is made up of 14 amino acids. Trimming stripped 4 bases from V and 6 bases from J, with 14 bases between. CDR3: CASSGDGLANEQFF. The CDR3 bases are TGCGCCAGCAGCGGAGATGGGCTAGCCAATGAGCAGTTCTTC.

This clonotype was detected many times. This rearrangement joins TRBV2 to TRBJ2-1; D is perhaps TRBD2 (6 bases). CDR3 length: 16 residues. CDR1 and CDR2 (germline): SNHLY, FYNNEI. V was shortened by 5 bases and J by 2 bases, with 16 bases between the two germline ends. The CDR3 DNA reads TGTGCCAGCAGTCTGAGCGGGCCTCTCCCCTACAATGAGCAGTTCTTC. Translated, it gives CASSLSGPLPYNEQFF.

This clonotype was observed at least ten times. The chain employs TRBV9 and TRBJ2-1; D not resolved. Germline V lookup: CDR1 SGDLS, CDR2 YYNGEE. The CDR3 sequence is 11 residues long. Trimming stripped 1 base from V and 10 bases from J, with 6 bases between. CDR3 DNA sequence: TGTGCCAGCAGCGTATTGGAGGAGCAGTTCTTC. This encodes CASSVLEEQFF.

This clonotype was seen many times. The rearrangement links TRBV2 to TRBJ1-1, with D tentatively TRBD1 (6 bases). Per germline, CDR1 SNHLY and CDR2 FYNNEI. Trimming pared 5 bases from V and 0 bases from J, leaving 16 bases between. This CDR3 is built from 16 residues. As DNA, the CDR3 is TGTGCCAGCAGTCAAATGGGGGGCGGTATGAACACTGAAGCTTTCTTT. It specifies CASSQMGGGMNTEAFF.

The sample holds many counts of this clonotype. This chain joins TRBV6-5 and TRBJ1-6; D is unresolved. The V gene lost 0 bases and the J gene lost 3 bases, with 9 bases spanning the gap. The CDR3 has 16 residues. CDR1 and CDR2 from the germline V gene are MNHEY and SVGAGI. Here the CDR3 reads CASSYSTAYYNSPLHF. The CDR3 bases are TGTGCCAGCAGTTACTCGACTGCATACTATAATTCACCCCTCCACTTT.

This clonotype was seen at least ten times. This rearrangement joins TRBV5-1 to TRBJ1-6; 8 positions match TRBD1. CDR3 length equals 18 residues. The V gene's germline CDR1 is SGHRS and CDR2 YFSETQ. The ends lost 4 bases at V and 0 bases at J; junction bases unmatched: 9. CDR3 DNA: TGCGCCAGCAGCGGAAGTGACAGGGGCCTCTCCTATAATTCACCCCTCCACTTT. Translating gives CASSGSDRGLSYNSPLHF.

This clonotype was observed at least ten times. The chain carries TRBV7-9 and TRBJ1-1; D gene unclear. Germline CDR1 and CDR2: SEHNR and FQNEAQ (reference sequence). The CDR3 is 14 residues long. The ends were cut back, 4 bases at V and 5 bases at J, with 14 bases in the middle. CDR3 in DNA: TGTGCCAGCAGCTCGGAAGGGTTGGGAACTGAAGCTTTCTTT. It is translated as CASSSEGLGTEAFF.

This clonotype has ten or more counts. This chain links TRBV19 with TRBJ1-3; D gene unclear. Trimming cost V 0 bases and J 2 bases, with 5 bases left between them. Germline lookup yields CDR1 LNHDA and CDR2 SQIVND (reference sequence). The CDR3 covers 14 residues. CDR3 amino acids: CASSIEVTGNTIYF. The DNA for the CDR3 is TGTGCCAGTAGTATAGAAGTTACTGGAAACACCATATATTTT.

This clonotype was counted at least ten times. The J gene is TRBJ2-5, the V gene TRBV6-2 or TRBV6-3; D remains ambiguous. The CDR3 runs to 14 residues. V was clipped by 7 bases and J by 5 bases, with 17 bases between them. Germline CDR1 MNHEY, CDR2 SVGEGT. Here the CDR3 DNA reads TGTGCCAGCAAACGACCCGGACGTATTGAGACCCAGTACTTC. It codes for CASKRPGRIETQYF.

The chain links TRBV5-1 to TRBJ2-1, with D perhaps being TRBD1 or TRBD2 (5 bases each). The CDR3 covers 15 residues. The V end lost 4 bases, the J end lost 3 bases, and 14 bases lay between the germline ends. Germline V gene sequence: CDR1 SGHRS, CDR2 YFSETQ. The chain's CDR3 is CASSLFWDHYNEQFF. CDR3 DNA sequence: TGCGCCAGCAGCCTGTTCTGGGACCACTACAATGAGCAGTTCTTC.

This clonotype was found many times. The chain carries TRBV7-9 and TRBJ1-4; 7 bases fit TRBD1. The germline CDR1 and CDR2 sequences are SEHNR and FQNEAQ (reference sequence). The CDR3 spans 15 residues. V lost 5 bases, J lost 6 bases, and 9 bases stayed unmatched. The CDR3: CASSRDRAGDEKLFF. The CDR3 nucleotides read TGTGCCAGCAGCCGCGACAGGGCTGGGGATGAAAAACTGTTTTTT.

This clonotype showed up just a few times. The chain has TRBV7-2 and TRBJ1-1; tentative D call: TRBD1 (6 bases). The V and J ends lost 4 bases and 3 bases respectively, with 15 bases between them. Germline V gives CDR1 SGHTA, CDR2 FQGNSA. CDR3 length equals 15 residues. CDR3 loop: CASSYFGQWDTEAFF. The DNA of the CDR3 is TGTGCCAGCAGCTACTTCGGACAGTGGGACACTGAAGCTTTCTTT.

This clonotype was detected many times. This CDR3 is CASSRVGIADTQYF. The DNA of the CDR3 is TGTGCCAGCAGCCGAGTCGGGATTGCAGATACGCAGTATTTT. V is TRBV4-2 and J is TRBJ2-3, with D tentatively TRBD2 (5 bases). V was shortened by 4 bases and J by 4 bases, with 12 bases between the two germline ends. CDR3 size: 14 residues. Per germline, CDR1 LGHNA and CDR2 YNFKEQ.

This clonotype is termed medium-sized. The V call is TRBV2, the J call TRBJ2-2; no reliable D call. CDR1 and CDR2 from the germline V gene are SNHLY and FYNNEI. Deletions cut 5 bases from V and 8 bases from J, with 6 bases between. The CDR3 is 11 amino acids. CDR3 region: CASSPRGELFF. CDR3 nucleotide sequence: TGTGCCAGCAGTCCCAGGGGGGAGCTGTTTTTT.

This clonotype was recorded many times. The CDR3 is CATSRDYEYRGRGGYTF. CDR3 in DNA: TGTGCCACCAGCAGAGATTATGAGTACAGGGGGCGCGGTGGCTACACCTTC. The chain has TRBV15 and TRBJ1-2; 9 bases line up with TRBD1. J lost 7 bases, V lost 0 bases, and 12 bases had no gene match. The germline gives CDR1 LNHNV, CDR2 YYDKDF (reference sequence). This CDR3 has 17 residues.

The chain has TRBV14 and TRBJ1-3; D unclear. From germline, CDR1 is SGHDN and CDR2 FVKESK. This CDR3 has 16 amino acids. The V gene lost 2 bases and the J gene lost 1 base, with 12 bases spanning the gap. CDR3 loop: CASSQSQPISGNTIYF. The CDR3 DNA sequence: TGTGCCAGCAGCCAATCACAGCCAATTTCTGGAAACACCATATATTTT.